This TCR beta chain was sequenced in a study of graft-versus-host responses after intestinal transplantation. Overall study: Transplantation in recipients was multivisceral, liver-intestinal, or isolated intestinal. Every recipient had anti-thymocyte globulin induction and roughly 3 years of tacrolimus plus steroids.

Germline CDR1 and CDR2: MNHNS and SASEGT. This CDR3 has 15 amino acids. Trimming left V 3 bases short and J 8 bases short, with 14 bases between. Intraepithelial and lamina propria lymphocytes were released after the graft tissue was processed. Clones were sequenced by immunoSEQ multiplex PCR, and TCRdb holds only the in-frame ones, with some missing. Here the sample spans about 8,100 clones, approximately 74% being singletons. Study observations and caveats: Circulating GvH clone levels at their peak were associated with HvG declines (early post-transplant). In recipient marrow, GvH clones were found, and some appeared first in ileum or blood.

This clone was observed a few times. No antigen is known for it. The specimen comprised ileum tissue, sampled 450 to 470 days after transplant. The rearrangement uses TRBV6-1 and TRBJ1-6, with D perhaps TRBD1 (5 bases). The sequence was obtained from a human patient who received an intestinal transplant, so some T cells may come from the graft donor. The CDR3 spells CASSDAGTAHSPLHF. DNA of the CDR3: TGTGCCAGCAGTGATGCGGGGACGGCTCATTCACCCCTCCACTTT.